Shown below are 27 T cell receptor beta chains from a single sample sequenced in a study of T cell responses to AZD1222 COVID-19 vaccine. The assay was immunoSEQ multiplex PCR, and TCRdb's table has in-frame clones only and misses some. The sample holds approximately 100,000 clones, 90% to 95% seen once. The sample here was peripheral blood, taken on day 0 of AZD1222 vaccination. The receptors were gathered from an adult in good health.

The chain couples TRBV11-3 to TRBJ2-3; TRBD2 aligns across 11 bases. Germline CDR1 is SGHNT and CDR2 is YENEEA. The CDR3 sequence is 16 residues long. The V and J ends lost 3 bases and 1 base, in that order; junction bases with no gene match: 3. The CDR3 region has the DNA TGTGCCAGCAGCTTTAGCGGGGGGGCGGGCACAGATACGCAGTATTTT. Translating it yields CASSFSGGAGTDTQYF.

V usage is TRBV7-9 and J usage is TRBJ1-1, with 9 bases lining up with TRBD1. This CDR3 has 15 residues. Trimming cost V 2 bases and J 3 bases; bases outside gene matches: 4. CDR1 SEHNR and CDR2 FQNEAQ come from the germline V gene (reference sequence). CDR3 protein: CASSLPGQGHTEAFF. CDR3 DNA sequence: TGTGCCAGCAGCTTACCAGGACAGGGGCACACTGAAGCTTTCTTT.

The count of this clone is one. The chain is built from TRBV19 and TRBJ2-1; 14 nucleotides agree with TRBD2. The CDR3 length is 15 residues. Germline trimming cut 7 bases from V and 9 bases from J; bases unmatched to any gene: 8. Looked up from germline, CDR1 is LNHDA and CDR2 is SQIVND (reference sequence). CDR3 protein: CASTPGLAGEVEQFF. The CDR3, as DNA: TGTGCCAGTACCCCGGGACTAGCGGGAGAGGTTGAGCAGTTCTTC.

The chain is built from TRBV11-3 and TRBJ2-1, with unresolved D. V was pared by 5 bases and J by 7 bases, with 3 bases between. The CDR3 extends over 10 amino acids. Germline V CDR1 and CDR2: SGHNT, YENEEA. CDR3 in DNA: TGTGCCAGCAGCGCAAATGAGCAGTTCTTC. Amino acid sequence: CASSANEQFF.

The chain recombines TRBV7-2 with TRBJ2-3; tentatively, D is TRBD1 (7 bases). The CDR3 consists of 16 residues. CDR1 SGHTA and CDR2 FQGNSA come from the germline V gene. V was trimmed by 5 bases and J by 6 bases, leaving 21 bases between them. This chain's CDR3 is CASSPQSAGGGDTQYF. In DNA form, the CDR3 reads TGTGCCAGCAGCCCACAGTCGGCAGGGGGAGGTGATACGCAGTATTTT.

This clone was seen only a few times. The chain carries TRBV6-5 and TRBJ1-1, with D hard to call. Germline V lookup: CDR1 MNHEY, CDR2 SVGAGI. The CDR3 is 13 residues long. V lost 9 bases and J 3 bases, leaving 14 bases between the germline ends. The CDR3 loop reads CASVTPMDTEAFF. The CDR3 DNA follows: TGTGCCAGTGTTACCCCGATGGACACTGAAGCTTTCTTT.

This chain uses TRBV2 with TRBJ2-3; a weak D match, TRBD1 (6 bases). V gave up 3 bases and J gave up 6 bases, with 10 bases separating them. The length of the CDR3 is 13 residues. Germline CDR1 and CDR2: SNHLY and FYNNEI. CDR3 DNA sequence: TGTGCCAGCAGTGAGGAGAGGGGGGATACGCAGTATTTT. Encoded protein: CASSEERGDTQYF.

This chain uses TRBV9 with TRBJ2-7; 7 bases are shared with TRBD1. Germline CDR1 is SGDLS and CDR2 is YYNGEE. The length of the CDR3 is 15 residues. Losses at the gene ends were 3 bases for V and 4 bases for J; bases not matched to a gene: 10. The CDR3 sequence: CASSAHSGTDYEQYF. As DNA, the CDR3 is TGTGCCAGCAGCGCCCACTCCGGGACAGATTACGAGCAGTACTTC.

This sequence joins TRBV18 and TRBJ2-1; D ambiguous. Germline values: CDR1 KGHSH, CDR2 LQKENI. The V gene lost 5 bases and the J gene lost 3 bases, with 5 bases spanning the gap. This CDR3 has 12 amino acids. In nucleotides, the CDR3 is TGTGCCAGCTCATCCCTCTACAATGAGCAGTTCTTC. This translates into CASSSLYNEQFF.

The V gene is TRBV5-6, the J gene TRBJ2-7; D possibly corresponds to TRBD1 (6 bases). V dropped 0 bases and J dropped 9 bases, with 13 bases sitting between them. The CDR3 length is 13 residues. The germline CDR1 and CDR2 sequences are SGHDT and YYEEEE. CDR3 in amino acids: CASSLGDNRGQYF. Written as DNA, the CDR3 is TGTGCCAGCAGCTTGGGGGACAACCGCGGGCAGTACTTC.

The chain uses TRBV19 and TRBJ1-1; no clear D. Trimming removed 7 bases at V and 8 bases at J, with 11 bases between. Germline V lookup: CDR1 LNHDA, CDR2 SQIVND (reference sequence). The CDR3 contains 11 residues. CDR3 loop: CASIGFAEAFF. As DNA, the CDR3 is TGTGCCAGTATTGGGTTTGCAGAAGCTTTCTTT.

This chain joins TRBV4-1 and TRBJ1-2; D is unclear. This CDR3 has 15 amino acids. The germline CDR1 and CDR2 sequences are MGHRA and YSYEKL. With 4 bases removed from V and 1 base from J, the gap between germline ends came to 13 bases. CDR3 sequence reads: CASSLLLRGNYGYTF. The CDR3 nucleotides are TGCGCCAGCAGCCTACTGCTGAGAGGTAACTATGGCTACACCTTC.

The chain uses TRBV19 and TRBJ2-4; D is perhaps TRBD1 (5 bases). The length of the CDR3 is 15 residues. Between the trimmed V and J ends, which lost 3 bases and 0 bases, there was a span of 9 bases. Germline CDR1 and CDR2: LNHDA and SQIVND (reference sequence). The CDR3 is CASSIQGIAKNIQYF. CDR3 coding DNA: TGTGCCAGTAGTATCCAGGGCATAGCCAAAAACATTCAGTACTTC.

The table lists this clone with a count of one. The chain couples TRBV29-1 to TRBJ2-1, with D possibly being TRBD2 (5 bases). The CDR3 runs to 13 residues. Germline CDR1 reads SQVTM; CDR2 reads ANQGSEA. The CDR3 region is CICRGLAYNEQFF. In DNA, the CDR3 is TGCATCTGTCGCGGACTTGCCTACAATGAGCAGTTCTTC.

The gene calls are TRBV6-5 and TRBJ2-1; 10 positions match TRBD2. V dropped 4 bases and J dropped 8; count of bases not matched to a gene: 8. Germline-derived CDR1 and CDR2 are MNHEY and SVGAGI. The CDR3 runs to 15 residues. This CDR3 is CASSSGGLAQDEQFF. The CDR3 region has the DNA TGTGCCAGCAGTTCAGGGGGACTAGCGCAAGATGAGCAGTTCTTC.

The chain recombines TRBV29-1 with TRBJ2-1, with TRBD2 identical over 15 bases. Looked up from germline, CDR1 is SQVTM and CDR2 is ANQGSEA. This CDR3 contains 15 residues. V lost 1 base to trimming and J lost 15 bases; unmatched junction nucleotides: 10. CDR3: CSVEGTSGGDLLPFF. Here the CDR3 DNA reads TGCAGCGTTGAAGGGACTAGCGGGGGGGACCTCTTACCGTTCTTC.

The genes are TRBV3-1 (or the pseudogene TRBV3-2) and TRBJ2-7; D ambiguous. Trimming took off 1 base at V and 5 bases at J, with 3 bases between the two ends. Germline V gene sequence: CDR1 LGHDT, CDR2 YNNKEL (reference sequence). CDR3 size: 11 residues. CDR3 residues: CASSQVDEQYF. As DNA, the CDR3 is TGTGCCAGCAGCCAAGTGGACGAGCAGTACTTC.

The J gene is TRBJ1-2, the V gene TRBV7-2; D is perhaps TRBD1 (5 bases). The germline V gene has CDR1 SGHTA and CDR2 FQGNSA. There are 14 residues in the CDR3. Trimming cost V 1 base and J 3 bases, with 9 bases left between them. The CDR3 coding sequence is TGTGCCAGCAGCTTAGGGGGCAGGGACTATGGCTACACCTTC. Amino acids: CASSLGGRDYGYTF. Combining the CDR3 with reference TRBV7-2 and TRBJ1-2 gives the whole variable domain GAGVSQSPSNKVTEKGKDVELRCDPISGHTALYWYRQSLGQGLEFLIYFQGNSAPDKSGLPSDRFSAERTGGSVSTLTIQRTQQEDSAVYLCASSLGGRDYGYTFGSGTRLTVV.

The V call is TRBV11-2, the J call TRBJ1-2; no clear D. The CDR3 is made up of 13 amino acids. Looked up from germline, CDR1 is SGHAT and CDR2 is FQNNGV. V was pared by 2 bases and J by 4 bases, with 8 bases between. DNA of the CDR3: TGTGCCAGCAGCTTACTTGGTGGCTATGGCTACACCTTC. This codes for CASSLLGGYGYTF.

The V and J genes are TRBV29-1 and TRBJ2-7; D gene ambiguous. This CDR3 has 13 residues. The germline V gene has CDR1 SQVTM and CDR2 ANQGSEA. V lost 3 bases, J lost 0 bases, and 9 bases lay in between. CDR3 sequence reads: CSVEPESSYEQYF. The CDR3 bases are TGCAGCGTTGAGCCGGAAAGCTCCTACGAGCAGTACTTC.

The V and J genes are TRBV27 and TRBJ2-3, with TRBD2 matching 10 bases. The V segment lost 6 bases and the J segment 5 bases; nucleotides outside the gene matches: 2. Per the germline V gene, CDR1 is MNHEY and CDR2 is SMNVEV (reference sequence). The CDR3 consists of 13 residues. The CDR3 region is CASRGTSVDTQYF. The DNA of the CDR3 is TGTGCCAGCAGAGGGACTAGCGTAGATACGCAGTATTTT.

This chain links TRBV19 with TRBJ2-5; D may be TRBD1 (6 bases). The CDR3 has 16 amino acids. The V end lost 1 base, the J end lost 1 base, and 13 bases lay between the germline ends. The germline CDR1 and CDR2 sequences are LNHDA and SQIVND (reference sequence). As DNA, the CDR3 is TGTGCCAGTAGTATAGGGCAGGGGCTCTTCCAAGAGACCCAGTACTTC. Translated: CASSIGQGLFQETQYF.

As regards this clone: Distinct nucleotide sequences in the sample also encode this CDR3. V usage is TRBV6-2 or TRBV6-3 and J usage is TRBJ2-5; D gene unclear. Trimming pared 6 bases from V and 5 bases from J, leaving 7 bases between. The V gene's germline CDR1 is MNHEY and CDR2 SVGEGT. This CDR3 is built from 11 residues. The CDR3 DNA reads as TGTGCCAGCAGCCCCCGGGAGACCCAGTACTTC. Amino acid sequence: CASSPRETQYF.

This clone turned up a few times. The J gene is TRBJ1-2, the V gene TRBV11-2; TRBD1 is a possible D gene (5 bases). CDR3 length: 13 residues. Per germline, CDR1 SGHAT and CDR2 FQNNGV. Trimming left V 4 bases short and J 4 bases short, with 10 bases between. The CDR3 bases are TGTGCCAGCAGCTCCCTTGGGGGCTATGGCTACACCTTC. Translated, it gives CASSSLGGYGYTF.

V gene TRBV12-5 combines with J gene TRBJ1-4, with 7 bases lining up with TRBD1. CDR1 is LGHNT and CDR2 is FRNRAP in the germline V gene. The V and J ends lost 0 bases and 15 bases, in that order; junction bases with no gene match: 13. The CDR3 sequence is 15 residues long. The CDR3 nucleotides read TGTGCTAGTGGTTTGGTACTCGGTTCACAGGGGCAGGTGTTTTTT. Translation: CASGLVLGSQGQVFF.

The chain combines TRBV5-1 with TRBJ1-6; tentative D call: TRBD1 (6 bases). V dropped 0 bases and J dropped 8 bases, with 12 bases sitting between them. This CDR3 is 15 amino acids long. Germline CDR1 is SGHRS and CDR2 is YFSETQ. The CDR3 loop reads CASSLEEGGHSPLHF. The DNA of the CDR3 is TGCGCCAGCAGCTTGGAAGAGGGGGGGCATTCACCCCTCCACTTT.

The V and J genes are TRBV7-8 and TRBJ1-1; tentative D call: TRBD1 (5 bases). CDR1 and CDR2 from the germline V gene are SGHVS and FQNEAQ. This CDR3 has 15 residues. Trimming stripped 4 bases from V and 1 base from J, with 13 bases between. The CDR3 coding sequence is TGTGCCAGCAGCTCTCCCCTGACAGCGAACACTGAAGCTTTCTTT. This sequence encodes CASSSPLTANTEAFF.